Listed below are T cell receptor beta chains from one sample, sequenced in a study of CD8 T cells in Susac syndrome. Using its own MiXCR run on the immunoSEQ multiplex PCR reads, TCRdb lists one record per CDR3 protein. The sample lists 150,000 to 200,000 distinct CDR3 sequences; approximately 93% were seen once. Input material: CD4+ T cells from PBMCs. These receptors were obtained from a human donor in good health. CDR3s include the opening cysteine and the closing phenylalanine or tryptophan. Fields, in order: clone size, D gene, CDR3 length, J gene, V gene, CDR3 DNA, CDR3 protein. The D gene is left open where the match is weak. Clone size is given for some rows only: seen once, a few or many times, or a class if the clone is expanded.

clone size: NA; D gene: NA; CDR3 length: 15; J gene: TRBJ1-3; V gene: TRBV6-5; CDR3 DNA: TGTGCCAGCAGGATGACAGTTAGTTTTGAAAACACCATATATTTT; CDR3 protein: CASRMTVSFENTIYF
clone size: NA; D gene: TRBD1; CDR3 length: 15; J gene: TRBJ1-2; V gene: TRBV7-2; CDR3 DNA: TGTGCCAGCAGCGAACGGACAGGGGGGTTAGGAGGCTACACCTTC; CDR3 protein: CASSERTGGLGGYTF
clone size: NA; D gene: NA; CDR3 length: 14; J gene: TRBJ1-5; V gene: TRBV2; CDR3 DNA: TGTGCCAGCGGAGATCGTTATAGCAATCAGCCCCAGCATTTT; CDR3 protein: CASGDRYSNQPQHF
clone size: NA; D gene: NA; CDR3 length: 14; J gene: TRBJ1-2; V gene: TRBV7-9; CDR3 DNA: TGTGCCAGCCGAAAGGCGAACAGCAACTATGGCTACACCTTC; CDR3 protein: CASRKANSNYGYTF
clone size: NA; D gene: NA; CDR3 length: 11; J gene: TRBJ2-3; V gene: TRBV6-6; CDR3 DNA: TGTGCCAGCAGTTACCCCCATACGCAGTATTTT; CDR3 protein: CASSYPHTQYF
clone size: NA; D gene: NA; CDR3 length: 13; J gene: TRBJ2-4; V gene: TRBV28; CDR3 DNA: TGTGCCAGCATCCCGGGAAGAGGAAACATTCAGTACTTC; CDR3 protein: CASIPGRGNIQYF
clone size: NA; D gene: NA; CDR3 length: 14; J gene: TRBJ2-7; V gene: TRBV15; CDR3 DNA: TGTGCCACCAGCAGAGATCGGGGTTGGGGGGAGCAGTACTTC; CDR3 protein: CATSRDRGWGEQYF
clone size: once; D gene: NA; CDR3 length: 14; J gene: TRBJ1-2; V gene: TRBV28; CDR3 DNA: TGTGCCAGCAGTCCAGGGGACCTCAACTATGGCTACACCTTC; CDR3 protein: CASSPGDLNYGYTF
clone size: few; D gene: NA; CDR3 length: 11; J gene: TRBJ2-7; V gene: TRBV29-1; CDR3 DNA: TGCAGCGGACAGGAGTCCTACGAGCAGTACTTC; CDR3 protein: CSGQESYEQYF
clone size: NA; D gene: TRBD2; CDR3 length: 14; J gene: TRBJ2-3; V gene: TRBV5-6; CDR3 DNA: TGTGCCAGCAGTCCGGGACTAGCGGGAGATACGCAGTATTTT; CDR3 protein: CASSPGLAGDTQYF
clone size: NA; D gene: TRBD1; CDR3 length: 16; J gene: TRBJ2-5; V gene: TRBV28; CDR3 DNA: TGTGCCAGCAGTCCGACCGGGACAGGACAGGAAGAGACCCAGTACTTC; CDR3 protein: CASSPTGTGQEETQYF
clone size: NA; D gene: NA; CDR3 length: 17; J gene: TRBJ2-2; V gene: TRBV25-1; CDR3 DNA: TGTGCCAGCACCCAGACTCGCACAGGGCGTTCTACCGGGGAGCTGTTTTTT; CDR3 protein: CASTQTRTGRSTGELFF
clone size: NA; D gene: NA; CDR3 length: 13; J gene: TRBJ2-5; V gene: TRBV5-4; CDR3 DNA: TGTGCCAGCAGTCATACGGGTGGAGAGACCCAGTACTTC; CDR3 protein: CASSHTGGETQYF
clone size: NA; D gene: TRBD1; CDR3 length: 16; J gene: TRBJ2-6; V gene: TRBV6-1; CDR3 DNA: TGTGCCAGCGGAGCGACAGGGCTCTCTGGGGCCAACGTCCTGACTTTC; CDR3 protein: CASGATGLSGANVLTF
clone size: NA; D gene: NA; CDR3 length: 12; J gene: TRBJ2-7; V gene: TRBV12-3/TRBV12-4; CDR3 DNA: TGTGCCAGCAGCCCTCGGCCCTACGAGCAGTACTTC; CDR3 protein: CASSPRPYEQYF
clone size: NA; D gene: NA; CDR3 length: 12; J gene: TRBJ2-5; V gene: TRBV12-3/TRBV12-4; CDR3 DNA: TGTGCCAGCAGCCCGTTCCAGGAGACCCAGTACTTC; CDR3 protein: CASSPFQETQYF
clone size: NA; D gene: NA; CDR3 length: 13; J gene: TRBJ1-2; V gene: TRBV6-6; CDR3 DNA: TGTGCCAGCAGTGTGGACAACCGCTATGGCTACACCTTC; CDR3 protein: CASSVDNRYGYTF
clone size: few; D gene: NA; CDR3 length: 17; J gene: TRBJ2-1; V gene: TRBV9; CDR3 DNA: TGTGCCAGCAGCGCCGGACAGTTTCTAAGCTCCTACAATGAGCAGTTCTTC; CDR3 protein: CASSAGQFLSSYNEQFF
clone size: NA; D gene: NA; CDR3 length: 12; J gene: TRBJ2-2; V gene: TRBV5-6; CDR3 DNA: TGTGCCAGCAGCTCGGTAACCCGGGAGCTGTTTTTT; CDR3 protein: CASSSVTRELFF
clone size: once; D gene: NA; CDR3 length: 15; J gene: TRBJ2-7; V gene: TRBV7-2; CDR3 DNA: TGTGCCAGCAGCCAGGGGCAGGGGCGAACCTACGAGCAGTACTTC; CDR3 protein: CASSQGQGRTYEQYF
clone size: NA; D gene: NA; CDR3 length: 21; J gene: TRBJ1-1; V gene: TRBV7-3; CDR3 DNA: TGTGCCAGCAGCTTAAGAGCAGAAAGACCGGGGGTGGGGCTATGGAACACTGAAGCTTTCTTT; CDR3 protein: CASSLRAERPGVGLWNTEAFF
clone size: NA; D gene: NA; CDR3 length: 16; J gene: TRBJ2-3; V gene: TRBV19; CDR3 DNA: TGTGCCAGTAGTCCCCCTGGGGCCCGCAGCACAGATACGCAGTATTTT; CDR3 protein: CASSPPGARSTDTQYF
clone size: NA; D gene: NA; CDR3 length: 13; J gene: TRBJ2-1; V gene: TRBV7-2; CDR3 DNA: TGTGCCAGCAGCCTTCCAGGGGGGTATGAGCAGTTCTTC; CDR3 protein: CASSLPGGYEQFF
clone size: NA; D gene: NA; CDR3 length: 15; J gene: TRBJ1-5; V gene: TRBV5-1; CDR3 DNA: TGCGCCAGCAGCTTGGAGGGACATCCCAATCAGCCCCAGCATTTT; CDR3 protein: CASSLEGHPNQPQHF
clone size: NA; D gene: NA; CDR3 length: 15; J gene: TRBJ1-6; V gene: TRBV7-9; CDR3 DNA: TGTGCCAGCAGCAAAATCCAGGGTTCAAGTTCACCCCTCCACTTT; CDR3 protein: CASSKIQGSSSPLHF
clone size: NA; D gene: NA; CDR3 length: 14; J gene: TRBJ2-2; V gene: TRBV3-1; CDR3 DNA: TGTGCCAGCAGCCCCGTCCAGGGCACCGGGGAGCTGTTTTTT; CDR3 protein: CASSPVQGTGELFF
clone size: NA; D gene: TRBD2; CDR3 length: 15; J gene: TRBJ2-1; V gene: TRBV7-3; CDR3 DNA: TGTGCCAGCAGCTTATCTAGCGGGGGAGGGAATGAGCAGTTCTTC; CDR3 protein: CASSLSSGGGNEQFF
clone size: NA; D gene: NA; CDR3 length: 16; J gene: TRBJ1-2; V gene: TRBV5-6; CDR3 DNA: TGTGCCAGCAGCTTGGTGGGGGCAGGGCGCGACTATGGCTACACCTTC; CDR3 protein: CASSLVGAGRDYGYTF
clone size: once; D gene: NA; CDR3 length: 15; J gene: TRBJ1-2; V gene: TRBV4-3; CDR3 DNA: TGCGCCAGCAGCCAAGATGGCCAGAGCAGCTATGGCTACACCTTC; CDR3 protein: CASSQDGQSSYGYTF
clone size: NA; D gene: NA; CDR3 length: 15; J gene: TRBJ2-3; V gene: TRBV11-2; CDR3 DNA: TGTGCCAGCAGCCCCCCGGGGGTAGCGACGAATACGCAGTATTTT; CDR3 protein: CASSPPGVATNTQYF
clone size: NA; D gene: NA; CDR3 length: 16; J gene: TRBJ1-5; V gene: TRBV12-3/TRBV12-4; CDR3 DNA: TGTGCCAGCAGTTCACCGCAGGGTATCAGCAATCAGCCCCAGCATTTT; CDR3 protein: CASSSPQGISNQPQHF
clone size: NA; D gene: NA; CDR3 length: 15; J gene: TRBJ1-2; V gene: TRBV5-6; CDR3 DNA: TGTGCCAGCAGCTTCCCACAGAGATTCAACTATGGCTACACCTTC; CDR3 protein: CASSFPQRFNYGYTF
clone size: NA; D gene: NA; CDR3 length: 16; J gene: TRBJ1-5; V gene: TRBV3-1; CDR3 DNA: TGTGCCAGCAGCCAAGGTGGAGCCCGGAGTGGTCAGCCCCAGCATTTT; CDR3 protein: CASSQGGARSGQPQHF
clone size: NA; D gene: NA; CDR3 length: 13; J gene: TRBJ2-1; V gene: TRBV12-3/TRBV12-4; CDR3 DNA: TGTGCCAGCAGTTTACAGGTCCGGGGAGGGCAGTTCTTC; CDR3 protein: CASSLQVRGGQFF
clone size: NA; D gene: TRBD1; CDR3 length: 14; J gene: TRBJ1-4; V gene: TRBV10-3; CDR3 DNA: TGTGCCATCAGTGATGCGACAGGGGATGAAAAACTGTTTTTT; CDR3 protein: CAISDATGDEKLFF
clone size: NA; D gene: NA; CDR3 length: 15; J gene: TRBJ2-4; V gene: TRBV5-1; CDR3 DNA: TGCGCCAGCAGCTTAGAGGGGGGAGCCAAAAACATTCAGTACTTC; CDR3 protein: CASSLEGGAKNIQYF
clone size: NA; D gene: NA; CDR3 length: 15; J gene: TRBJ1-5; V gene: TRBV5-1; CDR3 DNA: TGCGCCAGCTCGACAAATGGACAGCACAATCAGCCCCAGCATTTT; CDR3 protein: CASSTNGQHNQPQHF
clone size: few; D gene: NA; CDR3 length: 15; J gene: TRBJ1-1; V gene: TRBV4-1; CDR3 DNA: TGCGCCAGCAGCCAAGATGCGGGGGTGAACACTGAAGCTTTCTTT; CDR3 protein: CASSQDAGVNTEAFF
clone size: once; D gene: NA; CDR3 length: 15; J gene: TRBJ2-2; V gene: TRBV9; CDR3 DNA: TGTGCCAGCAGCGGACTTCGGGGGTCGGGCGGGGAGCTGTTTTTT; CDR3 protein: CASSGLRGSGGELFF
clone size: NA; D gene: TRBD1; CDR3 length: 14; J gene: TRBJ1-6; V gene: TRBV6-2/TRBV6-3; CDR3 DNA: TGTGCCAGCAGTTACGGGACAGGGGGATTTCGCCTCCACTTT; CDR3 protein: CASSYGTGGFRLHF
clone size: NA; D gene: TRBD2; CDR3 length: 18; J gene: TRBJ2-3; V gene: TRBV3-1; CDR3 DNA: TGTGCCAGCAGCCAGCGAACTAGCGGGGGACTTTCCACTAATACGCAGTATTTT; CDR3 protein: CASSQRTSGGLSTNTQYF
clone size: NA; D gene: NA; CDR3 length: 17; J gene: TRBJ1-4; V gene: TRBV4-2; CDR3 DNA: TGTGCCAGCAGCCAAGATCTGGGCCGAGTAACTAATGAAAAACTGTTTTTT; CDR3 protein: CASSQDLGRVTNEKLFF
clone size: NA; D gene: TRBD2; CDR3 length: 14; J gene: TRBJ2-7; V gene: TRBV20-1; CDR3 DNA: TGCAGTGCGCGGACTAGCGGGGCAGTCTACGAGCAGTACTTC; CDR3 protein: CSARTSGAVYEQYF